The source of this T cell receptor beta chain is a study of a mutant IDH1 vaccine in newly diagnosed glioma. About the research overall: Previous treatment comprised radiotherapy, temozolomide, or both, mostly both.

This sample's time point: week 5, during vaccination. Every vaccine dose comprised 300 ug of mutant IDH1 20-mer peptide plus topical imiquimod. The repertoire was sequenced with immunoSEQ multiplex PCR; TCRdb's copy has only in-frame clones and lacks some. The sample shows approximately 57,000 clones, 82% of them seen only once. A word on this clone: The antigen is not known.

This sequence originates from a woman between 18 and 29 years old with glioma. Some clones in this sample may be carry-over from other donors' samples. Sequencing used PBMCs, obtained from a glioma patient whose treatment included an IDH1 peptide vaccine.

The CDR3 here is CASSLAATGRGSNYGYTF. In DNA, the CDR3 is TGCGCCAGCAGCTTGGCGGCGACTGGCAGGGGATCTAACTATGGCTACACCTTC. This chain links TRBV5-1 with TRBJ1-2; tentative D call: TRBD1 (6 bases). CDR1 is SGHRS, CDR2 YFSETQ, per germline. Trimming took off 0 bases at V and 0 bases at J, with 18 bases between the two ends. The CDR3 consists of 18 residues.